The sequence of this T cell receptor beta chain was determined in a study of shared clonotypes between healthy human individuals. Study conclusions and caveats: The authors expected sequencing depth to affect clonotype sharing among donors. Compared with memory subsets, naive subsets generally had larger estimated richness. Roughly 5% was the fraction of naive CD4 clonotypes found shared across four donors.

Germline V gene data show CDR1 as KGHSH and CDR2 as LQKENI. The CDR3 runs to 13 residues. The germline V and J ends were trimmed by 4 bases and 3 bases, with 10 bases remaining between them. Of note for this clone: Its antigen is unknown.

Repertoires were generated with immunoSEQ multiplex PCR, while TCRdb's copy carries only in-frame clones and drops some. The sample holds more than 900,000 clones, around 78% seen once. CD4+ cell separation produced CD45RA+ naive and CD45RA-negative memory subsets. This TCR derives from a man aged 18 to 29 in good health. Some clones in this sample may be carry-over from other donors' samples. The specimen was memory CD4+ T cells from PBMCs. Subset denoted: CD45RA-negative fraction. The rearrangement links TRBV18 to TRBJ2-7, with D maybe TRBD1 (6 bases). CDR3 loop: CASSQGTNYEQYF. In DNA form, the CDR3 reads TGTGCCAGCTCACAGGGGACAAACTACGAGCAGTACTTC.